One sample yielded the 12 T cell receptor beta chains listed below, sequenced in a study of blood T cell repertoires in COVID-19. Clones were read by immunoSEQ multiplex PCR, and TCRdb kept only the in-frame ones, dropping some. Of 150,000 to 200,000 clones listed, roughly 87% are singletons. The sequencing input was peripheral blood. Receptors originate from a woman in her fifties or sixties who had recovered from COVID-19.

This chain's CDR3 is CSVEVGGFNEQFF. The DNA of the CDR3 is TGCAGCGTTGAAGTTGGGGGGTTCAATGAGCAGTTCTTC. The chain has TRBV29-1 and TRBJ2-1; D possibly corresponds to TRBD2 (6 bases). Trimming cost V 1 base and J 6 bases, with 10 bases left between them. Germline assignment: CDR1 SQVTM and CDR2 ANQGSEA. This CDR3 has 13 residues.

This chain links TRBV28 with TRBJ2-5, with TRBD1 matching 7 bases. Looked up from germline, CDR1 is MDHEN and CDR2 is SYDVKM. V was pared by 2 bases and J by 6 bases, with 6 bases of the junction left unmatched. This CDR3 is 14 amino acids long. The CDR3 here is CASSLGGRGQTQYF. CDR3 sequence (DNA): TGTGCCAGCAGTTTAGGTGGTAGGGGGCAGACCCAGTACTTC.

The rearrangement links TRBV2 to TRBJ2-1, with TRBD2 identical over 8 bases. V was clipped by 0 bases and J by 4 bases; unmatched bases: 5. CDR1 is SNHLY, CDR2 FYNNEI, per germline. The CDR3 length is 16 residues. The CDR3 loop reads CASSEAPGGIYNEQFF. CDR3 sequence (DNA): TGTGCCAGCAGTGAAGCGCCGGGGGGGATTTACAATGAGCAGTTCTTC.

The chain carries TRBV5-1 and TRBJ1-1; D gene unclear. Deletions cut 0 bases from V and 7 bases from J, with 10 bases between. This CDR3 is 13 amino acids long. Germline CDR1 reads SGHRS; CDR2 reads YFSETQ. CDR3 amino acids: CASSLDLEFEAFF. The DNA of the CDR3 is TGCGCCAGCAGCTTGGATTTGGAGTTTGAAGCTTTCTTT. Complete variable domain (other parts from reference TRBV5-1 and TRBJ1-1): KAGVTQTPRYLIKTRGQQVTLSCSPISGHRSVSWYQQTPGQGLQFLFEYFSETQRNKGNFPGRFSGRQFSNSRSEMNVSTLELGDSALYLCASSLDLEFEAFFGQGTRLTVV.

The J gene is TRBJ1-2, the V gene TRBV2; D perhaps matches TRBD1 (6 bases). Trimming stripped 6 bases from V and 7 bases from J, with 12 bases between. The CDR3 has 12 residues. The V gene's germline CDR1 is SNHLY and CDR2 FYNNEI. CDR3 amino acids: CASRSTGLGYTF. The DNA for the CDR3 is TGTGCCAGCAGGTCGACAGGTCTTGGCTACACCTTC.

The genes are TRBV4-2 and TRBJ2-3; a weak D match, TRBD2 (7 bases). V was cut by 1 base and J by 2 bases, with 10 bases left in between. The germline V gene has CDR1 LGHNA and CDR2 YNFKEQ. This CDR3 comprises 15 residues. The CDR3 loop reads CASSQVGGATDTQYF. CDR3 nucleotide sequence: TGTGCCAGCAGCCAAGTAGGGGGGGCCACAGATACGCAGTATTTT.

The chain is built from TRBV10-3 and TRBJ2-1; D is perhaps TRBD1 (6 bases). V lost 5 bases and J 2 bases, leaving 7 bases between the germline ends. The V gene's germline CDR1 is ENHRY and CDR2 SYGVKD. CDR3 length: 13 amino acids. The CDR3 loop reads CAISTGPYNEQFF. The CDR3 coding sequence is TGTGCCATCAGTACAGGGCCCTACAATGAGCAGTTCTTC.

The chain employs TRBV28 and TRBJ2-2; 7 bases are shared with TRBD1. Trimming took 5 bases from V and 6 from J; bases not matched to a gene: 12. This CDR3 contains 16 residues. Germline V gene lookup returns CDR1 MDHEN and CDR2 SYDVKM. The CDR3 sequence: CASSTTGRRAPGELFF. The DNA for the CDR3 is TGTGCCAGCAGTACGACAGGGAGAAGGGCACCCGGGGAGCTGTTTTTT.

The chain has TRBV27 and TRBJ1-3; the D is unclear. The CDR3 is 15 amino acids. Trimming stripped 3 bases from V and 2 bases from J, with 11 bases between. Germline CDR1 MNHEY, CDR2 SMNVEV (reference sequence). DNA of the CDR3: TGTGCCAGCAGTTTCCAAAGAACAGCTGGAAACACCATATATTTT. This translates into CASSFQRTAGNTIYF.

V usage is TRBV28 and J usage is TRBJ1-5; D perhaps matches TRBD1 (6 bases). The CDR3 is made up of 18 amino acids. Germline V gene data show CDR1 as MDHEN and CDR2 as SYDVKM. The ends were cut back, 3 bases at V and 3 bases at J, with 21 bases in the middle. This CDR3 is CASSLSQGMGSINQPQHF. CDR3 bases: TGTGCCAGCAGTTTGAGTCAGGGGATGGGGTCTATCAATCAGCCCCAGCATTTT.

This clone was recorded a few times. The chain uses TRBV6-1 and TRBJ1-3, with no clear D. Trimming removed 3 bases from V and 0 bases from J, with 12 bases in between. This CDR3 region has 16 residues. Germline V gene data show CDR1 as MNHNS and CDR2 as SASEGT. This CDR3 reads CASSDRLGSSGNTIYF. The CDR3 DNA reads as TGTGCCAGCAGTGACCGCCTCGGGAGCTCTGGAAACACCATATATTTT.

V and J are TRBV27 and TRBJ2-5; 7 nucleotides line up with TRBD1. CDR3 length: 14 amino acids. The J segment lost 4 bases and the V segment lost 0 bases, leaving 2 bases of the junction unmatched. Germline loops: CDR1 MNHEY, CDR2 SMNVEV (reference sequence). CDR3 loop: CASSLSNRGETQYF. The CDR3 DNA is TGTGCCAGCAGTTTATCCAACAGGGGAGAGACCCAGTACTTC.